These 13 T cell receptor beta chains originate from one sample sequenced in a study of Ad26.COV2.S vaccination and SARS-CoV-2 variants. Assay used: immunoSEQ multiplex PCR; TCRdb lists only in-frame clones, some missing. The data contain about 350,000 clones, more than 75% of them singletons. Documented treatment: around 19 received Ad26.COV2.S at low or high dose, single or two shots; 5 received placebo; per-sample allocation not given. Collection of the samples took place on day 63 after the first injection of vaccine or placebo. The input for sequencing was peripheral blood, taken in a trial of Ad26.COV2.S vaccine versus placebo. The receptors stem from a person between 18 and 60 years old who received the Ad26.COV2.S COVID-19 vaccine or a placebo.

The rearrangement joins TRBV5-1 to TRBJ1-6; 7 bases match TRBD1. The CDR3 runs 16 residues. Germline V lookup: CDR1 SGHRS, CDR2 YFSETQ. J lost 6 bases, V lost 4 bases, and 10 bases had no gene match. Here the CDR3 DNA reads TGCGCCAGCAGCCCGACAGGGAGAATTGCTAATTCACCCCTCCACTTT. It codes for CASSPTGRIANSPLHF.

The chain carries TRBV7-8 and TRBJ1-1, with D tentatively TRBD1 (5 bases). Trimming removed 5 bases at V and 1 base at J, with 8 bases between. Germline loops: CDR1 SGHVS, CDR2 FQNEAQ. This CDR3 has 13 residues. The DNA of the CDR3 is TGTGCCAGCAGCCGAGACAGGAACACTGAAGCTTTCTTT. Amino acids: CASSRDRNTEAFF.

The rearrangement joins TRBV27 to TRBJ2-7; 14 nucleotides match TRBD2. This CDR3 has 14 residues. Germline V gene sequence: CDR1 MNHEY, CDR2 SMNVEV (reference sequence). V trimming: 5 bases; J trimming: 6 bases; junction bases outside the gene matches: 3. CDR3 region: CASSPGLAGAEQYF. CDR3 DNA sequence: TGTGCCAGCAGTCCGGGACTAGCGGGAGCCGAGCAGTACTTC.

The chain uses TRBV6-5 and TRBJ2-5; 8 bases match TRBD1. This CDR3 contains 14 residues. After removal of 5 bases from V and 3 bases from J, the junction contained 5 bases not matched to a gene. Germline V gene data show CDR1 as MNHEY and CDR2 as SVGAGI. The CDR3 reads CASSPLTGEETQYF. The CDR3 coding sequence is TGTGCCAGCAGTCCGTTGACAGGGGAAGAGACCCAGTACTTC.

The chain couples TRBV29-1 to TRBJ1-2, with 7 bases matching TRBD1. Germline values: CDR1 SQVTM, CDR2 ANQGSEA. The CDR3 consists of 11 residues. The chain's CDR3 is CSATGVNGYTF. The CDR3 DNA reads as TGCAGTGCCACAGGGGTTAATGGCTACACCTTC.

This chain connects TRBV25-1 to TRBJ2-2; no definite D call. CDR3 size: 16 residues. V lost 0 bases to trimming and J lost 3 bases, with 11 bases between them. Germline lookup yields CDR1 MGHDK and CDR2 SYGVNS. In nucleotides, the CDR3 is TGTGCCAGCAGTGAATATCTAGGTTGGGACACCGGGGAGCTGTTTTTT. As protein: CASSEYLGWDTGELFF.

The chain recombines TRBV7-2 with TRBJ2-2, with 9 bases aligning to TRBD2. There are 18 residues in the CDR3. Germline loops: CDR1 SGHTA, CDR2 FQGNSA. V was clipped by 0 bases and J by 2 bases; unmatched bases: 7. The CDR3 DNA reads as TGTGCCAGCAGCTTAGCCGCGGCTAGCGGGGTTAACACCGGGGAGCTGTTTTTT. Its translation is CASSLAAASGVNTGELFF.

Only a few counts were recorded for this clone. The gene calls are TRBV5-1 and TRBJ2-3; tentatively, D is TRBD1 or TRBD2 (5 bases each). The CDR3 sequence is 17 residues long. CDR1 and CDR2 from the germline V gene are SGHRS and YFSETQ. With 4 bases removed from V and 2 bases from J, the gap between germline ends came to 20 bases. The CDR3 here is CASSPGASARVTDTQYF. The CDR3 region has the DNA TGCGCCAGCAGCCCCGGGGCTAGTGCGAGAGTCACAGATACGCAGTATTTT.

The chain recombines TRBV12-5 with TRBJ1-5; possible D gene TRBD1, 5 bases. Trimming shortened V by 0 bases and J by 6 bases, and 12 bases separated the two germline ends. This CDR3 is built from 15 residues. CDR1 is LGHNT and CDR2 is FRNRAP in the germline V gene. The CDR3 here is CASGLVSGAGQPQHF. The CDR3 DNA reads as TGTGCTAGTGGTTTGGTAAGCGGGGCGGGTCAGCCCCAGCATTTT.

This rearrangement joins TRBV5-8 to TRBJ2-3; tentatively, D is TRBD2 (6 bases). V was clipped by 1 base and J by 3 bases, with 12 bases between them. Germline loops: CDR1 SGHTS, CDR2 YDEGEE. The CDR3 sequence is 15 residues long. The CDR3 nucleotides are TGTGCCAGCAGCTTGATGGGGCGGGGTACAGATACGCAGTATTTT. This codes for CASSLMGRGTDTQYF.

The chain employs TRBV5-4 and TRBJ2-1, with TRBD2 matching 8 bases. V lost 0 bases, J lost 0 bases, and 5 bases stayed unmatched. The germline V gene has CDR1 SGHNT and CDR2 YYREEE (reference sequence). The CDR3 is made up of 17 amino acids. The CDR3 DNA is TGTGCCAGCAGCTTGGTCGGGAGGGGAAGCTCCTACAATGAGCAGTTCTTC. Amino acids: CASSLVGRGSSYNEQFF.

The gene calls are TRBV6-2 or TRBV6-3 and TRBJ1-3; D unclear. The germline V gene encodes CDR1 MNHEY and CDR2 SVGEGT. The CDR3 extends over 15 amino acids. Trimming took 2 bases from V and 4 from J, leaving 12 bases between them. CDR3 residues: CASSYEGAKGNTIYF. The CDR3 DNA reads TGTGCCAGCAGTTACGAGGGAGCGAAGGGAAACACCATATATTTT.

The V gene is TRBV5-6, the J gene TRBJ1-4, with 7 bases that match TRBD1. CDR3 length: 17 amino acids. CDR1 and CDR2 (germline): SGHDT, YYEEEE. V lost 0 bases, J lost 0 bases, and 5 bases stayed unmatched. CDR3 bases: TGTGCCAGCAGCTTGGCACAGGGGCACGCAACTAATGAAAAACTGTTTTTT. Residues: CASSLAQGHATNEKLFF.